This T cell receptor beta chain appears in the sequencing data of a study of blood T cell repertoires in COVID-19. In the study overall: Sources were T cells, B-cell-depleted T cells, or PBMCs; the material itself was cDNA or gDNA.

Germline V CDR1 and CDR2: SQVTM, ANQGSEA. CDR3 length equals 12 residues. Between the trimmed V and J ends, which lost 3 bases and 4 bases, there was a span of 7 bases. Assay: immunoSEQ multiplex PCR; the TCRdb copy retains only in-frame clones and omits some. The data hold over 200,000 clones, with around 89% observed a single time. The TCR comes from a woman aged 40 to 50 who had recovered from COVID-19. V usage is TRBV29-1 and J usage is TRBJ2-1; D possibly corresponds to TRBD1 (6 bases). Source material: peripheral blood. This chain's CDR3 is CSVDRGYNEQFF. In DNA form, the CDR3 reads TGCAGCGTTGATAGGGGGTACAATGAGCAGTTCTTC.